This T cell receptor beta chain was found in a study of T-cell reconstitution after alpha-beta-depleted transplantation in children. Unique molecular identifiers were incorporated into the prepared TCRbeta library. TCRdb itself ran the PCR reads through MiXCR, one entry per CDR3 protein. This sample has about 580,000 distinct CDR3 sequences, with 20% to 25% found just once. V lost 2 bases and J lost 1, with 13 bases in between. Germline assignment: CDR1 SGHDT and CDR2 YYEEEE. The CDR3 is made up of 16 amino acids. As concerns this clonotype: Antigen specificity is unknown.

Study conclusions and caveats: There were reportedly several hundred expanded graft clones from which alpha-beta T cells came about two months after transplant.

The starting material was PBMCs, mostly from graft donor cells, obtained 360 days after TCRalphabeta/CD19-depleted stem cell transplant. The J gene is TRBJ1-5, the V gene TRBV5-6, with D unresolved. This TCR derives from a boy younger than two who had a stem cell transplant for acute myeloid leukemia, so the T cells may come from the graft donor. CDR3 protein: CASSFGIGRSNQPQHF. The DNA of the CDR3 is TGTGCCAGCAGCTTCGGTATAGGAAGAAGCAATCAGCCCCAGCATTTT. The complete variable domain, with remaining parts taken from reference TRBV5-6 and TRBJ1-5, reads DAGVTQSPTHLIKTRGQQVTLRCSPKSGHDTVSWYQQALGQGPQFIFQYYEEEERQRGNFPDRFSGHQFPNYSSELNVNALLLGDSALYLCASSFGIGRSNQPQHFGDGTRLSIL.